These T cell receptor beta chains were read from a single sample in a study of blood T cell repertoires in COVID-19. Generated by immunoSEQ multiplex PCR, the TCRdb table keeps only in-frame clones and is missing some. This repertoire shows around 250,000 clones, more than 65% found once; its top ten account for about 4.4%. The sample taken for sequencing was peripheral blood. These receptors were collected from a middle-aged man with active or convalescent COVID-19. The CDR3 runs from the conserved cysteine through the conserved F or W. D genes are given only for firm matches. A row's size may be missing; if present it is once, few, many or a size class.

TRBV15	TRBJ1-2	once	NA	CATSRDRGGAYGYTF	TGTGCCACCAGCAGAGATCGGGGGGGCGCCTATGGCTACACCTTC
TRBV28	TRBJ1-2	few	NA	CASSFPQNYGYTF	TGTGCCAGCAGTTTCCCCCAGAACTATGGCTACACCTTC
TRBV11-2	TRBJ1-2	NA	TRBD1	CASSLAGQGAFGYGYTF	TGTGCCAGCAGCTTAGCGGGACAGGGGGCCTTTGGCTATGGCTACACCTTC
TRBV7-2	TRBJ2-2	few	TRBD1	CASSSPLGTGRTGELFF	TGTGCCAGCAGCTCACCCCTCGGGACAGGGAGGACCGGGGAGCTGTTTTTT
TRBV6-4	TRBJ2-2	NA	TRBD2	CASSDSVGGVNTGELFF	TGTGCCAGCAGTGACTCTGTTGGGGGGGTAAACACCGGGGAGCTGTTTTTT
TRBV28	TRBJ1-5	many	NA	CASSLGTGVPYQPQHF	TGTGCCAGCAGTCTGGGGACGGGGGTCCCGTATCAGCCCCAGCATTTT
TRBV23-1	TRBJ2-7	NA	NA	CASSHKKGELTYEQYF	TGCGCCAGCAGTCACAAGAAGGGGGAGTTAACCTACGAGCAGTACTTC
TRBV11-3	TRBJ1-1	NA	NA	CASSRGGSMNTEAFF	TGTGCCAGCAGCAGAGGTGGCAGCATGAACACTGAAGCTTTCTTT
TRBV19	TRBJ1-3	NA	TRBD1	CASSIGVGQGPLSGNTIYF	TGTGCCAGTAGTATAGGTGTGGGACAGGGGCCTCTTTCTGGAAACACCATATATTTT
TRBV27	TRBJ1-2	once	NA	CASSLSTFGGYTF	TGTGCCAGCAGTTTATCTACATTCGGGGGCTACACCTTC
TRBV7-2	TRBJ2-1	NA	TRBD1	CASSSGQSYNEQFF	TGTGCCAGCAGCTCGGGACAGTCATACAATGAGCAGTTCTTC
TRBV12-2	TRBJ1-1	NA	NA	CASRLAGGVIQNTEAFF	TGTGCAAGTCGCTTAGCAGGCGGAGTAATACAGAACACTGAAGCTTTCTTT
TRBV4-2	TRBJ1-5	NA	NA	CASSQVWDIDQPQHF	TGTGCCAGCAGCCAAGTTTGGGACATAGATCAGCCCCAGCATTTT
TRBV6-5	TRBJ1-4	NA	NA	CASAEVPTNEKLFF	TGTGCCAGCGCCGAGGTCCCAACTAATGAAAAACTGTTTTTT
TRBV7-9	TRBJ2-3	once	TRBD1	CASSRRTGVGLGDTQYF	TGTGCCAGCAGCCGCCGGACAGGGGTGGGACTGGGAGATACGCAGTATTTT
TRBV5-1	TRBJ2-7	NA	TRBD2	CASSLDSGGGEQYF	TGCGCCAGCAGCTTGGATAGCGGGGGCGGCGAGCAGTACTTC